In its sample, the clone carrying this TCR beta chain was seen a few times. Its antigen is unknown. The sample originates from a study of T cell repertoires in cytomegalovirus infection. Study information: From public TCR beta signatures came an indication of both CMV infection and matching HLA type. General study findings and limits: The study identified carriers of CMV plus the relevant HLA from cumulative public TCR beta family frequency.

The V segment lost 6 bases and the J segment 7 bases; nucleotides outside the gene matches: 17. The germline gives CDR1 SNHLY, CDR2 FYNNEI. The CDR3 covers 18 residues. TCRdb used MiXCR to reprocess the reads, holding one entry per CDR3 protein. The repertoire includes a few hundred thousand distinct CDR3 sequences, over 35% of them detected once, and 48% sits in the top ten. Sequenced here: cultured PBMCs, sampled from culture after CMV antigen stimulation. The V and J genes are TRBV2 and TRBJ2-1; 11 bases line up with TRBD2. The receptor comes from a human donor in good health (CMV status not recorded). Some clones in this sample may be carry-over from other donors' samples. The DNA of the CDR3 is TGTGCCAGCAGGGGGGTGGGACTAGCGGACCCCGGTAGGAATGAGCAGTTCTTC. Protein product: CASRGVGLADPGRNEQFF.